Below are 24 T cell receptor beta chains sequenced from a single sample in a study of blood T cell repertoires in COVID-19. Measured with immunoSEQ multiplex PCR; TCRdb has only the in-frame clones, and not every one. The sample has 200,000 to 250,000 clones; approximately 81% are singletons. The sequenced sample consisted of peripheral blood. These receptor sequences come from a man younger than 45 with active or convalescent COVID-19.

V is TRBV6-6 and J is TRBJ1-4; TRBD1 matches 8 bases. The CDR3 contains 15 residues. Trimming took 5 bases from V and 8 from J; bases not matched to a gene: 10. The germline CDR1 and CDR2 sequences are MNHNY and SVGAGI (reference sequence). As DNA, the CDR3 is TGTGCCAGCAGTCAGGACAGGGCCCCTGGGGAAAAACTGTTTTTT. Translation gives CASSQDRAPGEKLFF.

The chain recombines TRBV7-6 with TRBJ2-3; D remains ambiguous. CDR3 length equals 13 residues. CDR1 is SGHVS, CDR2 FNYEAQ, per germline. V gave up 1 base and J gave up 2 bases, with 4 bases separating them. In DNA form, the CDR3 reads TGTGCCAGCAGCTTAGTCTACACAGATACGCAGTATTTT. Residues: CASSLVYTDTQYF.

V usage is TRBV3-1 (or the pseudogene TRBV3-2) and J usage is TRBJ1-1; 7 nucleotides align to TRBD1. This CDR3 has 19 amino acids. V shed 1 base and J 6 bases; nucleotides not matched to a gene: 20. Germline V CDR1 and CDR2: LGHDT, YNNKEL (reference sequence). CDR3 in amino acids: CASSQGRGQLGKAGPEAFF. The DNA of the CDR3 is TGTGCCAGCAGCCAAGGTAGGGGACAGCTAGGGAAAGCTGGCCCTGAAGCTTTCTTT.

A single count supports this clone. The gene calls are TRBV30 and TRBJ2-7, with D perhaps TRBD2 (6 bases). V lost 0 bases and J lost 6, with 15 bases in between. In germline, CDR1 is GTSNPN, CDR2 SVGIG (reference sequence). The CDR3 has 14 amino acids. CDR3 DNA sequence: TGTGCCTGGAGTGTGGCCGGGGGATGGAGCGAGCAGTACTTC. Amino acid sequence: CAWSVAGGWSEQYF.

This chain connects TRBV13 to TRBJ1-5, with a weak D call TRBD1 (6 bases). The germline V gene has CDR1 PRHDT and CDR2 FYEKMQ (reference sequence). The V end lost 2 bases, the J end lost 2 bases, and 16 bases lay between the germline ends. The CDR3 contains 17 residues. This CDR3 is CASSLSRGGLRNQPQHF. The CDR3 nucleotides read TGTGCCAGCAGCTTATCTAGGGGGGGACTTCGCAATCAGCCCCAGCATTTT.

This sequence joins TRBV11-2 and TRBJ1-6; D not resolved. The CDR3 has 16 residues. The V end was cut by 0 bases, the J end by 7 bases, with 13 bases between. The V gene's germline CDR1 is SGHAT and CDR2 FQNNGV. CDR3 nucleotides: TGTGCCAGCAGCTTAGACCCTTTCCAGCGAAATTCACCCCTCCACTTT. This sequence encodes CASSLDPFQRNSPLHF.

The genes are TRBV15 and TRBJ1-5, with a possible D match to TRBD1 (5 bases). Trimming left V 5 bases short and J 9 bases short, with 11 bases between. The CDR3 length is 12 residues. Per germline, CDR1 LNHNV and CDR2 YYDKDF (reference sequence). CDR3 sequence reads: CATSWRGRPQHF. The DNA of the CDR3 is TGTGCCACCAGCTGGCGGGGGAGGCCCCAGCATTTT.

The V and J genes are TRBV19 and TRBJ1-5; D is unclear. The CDR3 runs 15 residues. Germline V gene sequence: CDR1 LNHDA, CDR2 SQIVND (reference sequence). Trimming took 5 bases from V and 1 from J, leaving 12 bases between them. As DNA, the CDR3 is TGTGCCAGTAGTTACGGGGATGGGAGCAATCAGCCCCAGCATTTT. Protein product: CASSYGDGSNQPQHF. The variable domain in full, with the rest retrieved from reference TRBV19 and TRBJ1-5, is DGGITQSPKYLFRKEGQNVTLSCEQNLNHDAMYWYRQDPGQGLRLIYYSQIVNDFQKGDIAEGYSVSREKKESFPLTVTSAQKNPTAFYLCASSYGDGSNQPQHFGDGTRLSIL.

The chain is built from TRBV24-1 and TRBJ2-4, with a tentative D call TRBD1 (5 bases). This CDR3 spans 15 amino acids. Germline CDR1 is KGHDR and CDR2 is SFDVKD. The germline V and J ends were trimmed by 2 bases and 1 base, with 8 bases remaining between them. The CDR3 loop reads CATSDSTAAKNIQYF. The DNA for the CDR3 is TGTGCCACCAGTGATTCGACAGCCGCCAAAAACATTCAGTACTTC.

This rearrangement joins TRBV4-3 to TRBJ2-1; 7 nucleotides agree with TRBD1. The V and J ends lost 3 bases and 2 bases, in that order; junction bases with no gene match: 7. This CDR3 has 16 residues. Germline CDR1 reads LGHNA; CDR2 reads YSLEER. The CDR3 region is CASSQGRGGPYNEQFF. The CDR3 nucleotides are TGCGCCAGCAGCCAGGGCAGAGGGGGCCCCTACAATGAGCAGTTCTTC.

V usage is TRBV14 and J usage is TRBJ2-3, with D maybe TRBD2 (6 bases). Trimming took off 1 base at V and 4 bases at J, with 12 bases between the two ends. Germline-derived CDR1 and CDR2 are SGHDN and FVKESK. The CDR3 sequence is 15 residues long. CDR3 residues: CASSQVTGDADTQYF. The CDR3 DNA reads as TGTGCCAGCAGCCAAGTAACGGGAGACGCAGATACGCAGTATTTT.

This chain joins TRBV29-1 and TRBJ2-7; D gene uncertain. The CDR3 is 13 amino acids. Trimming cost V 3 bases and J 2 bases, with 11 bases left between them. CDR1 is SQVTM and CDR2 is ANQGSEA in the germline V gene. CDR3 DNA: TGCAGCGTTGATATGACGGGTACCTACGAGCAGTACTTC. It specifies CSVDMTGTYEQYF.

J is TRBJ2-1 and V is TRBV11-2; TRBD2 aligns across 11 bases. There are 17 residues in the CDR3. The ends lost 5 bases at V and 2 bases at J; junction bases unmatched: 8. Germline CDR1 is SGHAT and CDR2 is FQNNGV. The CDR3 region is CASSPQLAGETYNEQFF. CDR3 in DNA: TGTGCCAGCAGCCCGCAACTAGCGGGGGAGACCTACAATGAGCAGTTCTTC.

This rearrangement joins TRBV2 to TRBJ2-2, with TRBD2 identical over 12 bases. V lost 5 bases, J lost 6 bases, and 4 bases stayed unmatched. The CDR3 extends over 15 amino acids. CDR1 is SNHLY and CDR2 is FYNNEI in the germline V gene. The CDR3 loop reads CASSPLAGGPGELFF. DNA for the CDR3: TGTGCCAGCAGTCCACTAGCGGGAGGCCCCGGGGAGCTGTTTTTT.

The rearrangement joins TRBV28 to TRBJ2-7; D is ambiguous. Germline lookup yields CDR1 MDHEN and CDR2 SYDVKM. The CDR3 is 12 residues long. V shed 8 bases and J shed 3 bases, with 11 bases lying between them. The CDR3 here is CASGYRDYEQYF. The CDR3, as DNA: TGTGCCAGCGGATACAGAGACTACGAGCAGTACTTC.

The rearrangement uses TRBV6-5 and TRBJ2-2; TRBD1 matches 7 bases. Germline lookup yields CDR1 MNHEY and CDR2 SVGAGI. Trimming took 5 bases from V and 2 from J; bases not matched to a gene: 5. The CDR3 extends over 15 amino acids. CDR3 loop: CASSTGTANTGELFF. The CDR3 coding sequence is TGTGCCAGCAGTACCGGGACAGCAAACACCGGGGAGCTGTTTTTT.

This chain joins TRBV28 and TRBJ1-2; no clear D. CDR1 MDHEN and CDR2 SYDVKM come from the germline V gene. CDR3 length equals 13 residues. The V end lost 1 base, the J end lost 1 base, and 4 bases lay between the germline ends. CDR3 in amino acids: CASSLSDNYGYTF. For the CDR3, the DNA is TGTGCCAGCAGTTTATCAGATAACTATGGCTACACCTTC.

This rearrangement joins TRBV6-5 to TRBJ1-2; possible D gene TRBD1, 6 bases. The CDR3 runs 15 residues. Per germline, CDR1 MNHEY and CDR2 SVGAGI. Trimming took off 7 bases at V and 5 bases at J, with 20 bases between the two ends. The DNA for the CDR3 is TGTGCCAGCAACCCACAGGGCCAGGGTGTATATGGCTACACCTTC. It yields the protein CASNPQGQGVYGYTF.

The chain couples TRBV4-2 to TRBJ2-1, with 12 bases that match TRBD2. The V gene's germline CDR1 is LGHNA and CDR2 YNFKEQ. V shed 3 bases and J 4 bases; nucleotides not matched to a gene: 13. CDR3 size: 19 residues. The chain's CDR3 is CASSQVTITGTSGYNEQFF. The CDR3, as DNA: TGTGCCAGCAGCCAGGTTACAATAACTGGGACTAGCGGGTACAATGAGCAGTTCTTC.

The chain carries TRBV5-5 and TRBJ2-7; 9 bases line up with TRBD1. Germline V gene data show CDR1 as SGHKS and CDR2 as YYEKEE (reference sequence). The CDR3 is 14 amino acids. The V segment lost 5 bases and the J segment 2 bases; nucleotides outside the gene matches: 5. CDR3 sequence reads: CASRDRGSPYEQYF. CDR3 DNA sequence: TGTGCCAGCAGGGACAGGGGCTCCCCCTACGAGCAGTACTTC. Looking up the rest from reference TRBV5-5 and TRBJ2-7 gives the full variable domain: DAGVTQSPTHLIKTRGQQVTLRCSPISGHKSVSWYQQVLGQGPQFIFQYYEKEERGRGNFPDRFSARQFPNYSSELNVNALLLGDSALYLCASRDRGSPYEQYFGPGTRLTVT.

Here the CDR3 reads CAWSDPGTSVYNEQFF. DNA for the CDR3: TGTGCCTGGAGTGACCCCGGGACTAGCGTATACAATGAGCAGTTCTTC. This rearrangement joins TRBV30 to TRBJ2-1, with 10 bases identical to TRBD2. Germline V CDR1 and CDR2: GTSNPN, SVGIG (reference sequence). The CDR3 extends over 16 amino acids. V lost 1 base, J lost 4 bases, and 7 bases stayed unmatched.

In this sample, this clone turned up a few times. The CDR3 region is CASSGSQGGFSPYEQYF. CDR3 nucleotide sequence: TGTGCCAGCAGTGGGAGCCAGGGAGGGTTCTCTCCCTACGAGCAGTACTTC. This chain connects TRBV6-1 to TRBJ2-7, with TRBD2 matching over 7 bases. The CDR3 covers 17 residues. Germline CDR1 MNHNS, CDR2 SASEGT. Unmatched junction bases numbered 14, after V lost 4 bases and J lost 2 bases.

The table lists this clone with a few counts. This chain joins TRBV5-4 and TRBJ1-2; D is unresolved. Germline CDR1 SGHNT, CDR2 YYREEE (reference sequence). The CDR3 has 15 amino acids. The V end lost 4 bases, the J end lost 7 bases, and 20 bases lay between the germline ends. The CDR3 sequence is CASSGGPGSGPGYTF. The CDR3 DNA sequence: TGTGCCAGCAGCGGCGGGCCGGGGAGCGGGCCTGGCTACACCTTC.

This chain uses TRBV28 with TRBJ1-5; 7 bases line up with TRBD1. The germline V gene encodes CDR1 MDHEN and CDR2 SYDVKM. The CDR3 covers 15 residues. The V and J ends lost 4 bases and 4 bases, in that order; junction bases with no gene match: 7. Here the CDR3 reads CASSSDRKGNQPQHF. The CDR3 coding sequence is TGTGCCAGCAGTTCGGACAGGAAGGGAAATCAGCCCCAGCATTTT.